This record looks at one T cell receptor beta chain sequence and its context. Antigen specificity is unknown. The CDR3 is made up of 15 amino acids. Trimming stripped 5 bases from V and 0 bases from J, with 8 bases between. Per the germline V gene, CDR1 is MDHEN and CDR2 is SYDVKM. Researchers ran the PCR with 60 Vbeta and 13 Jbeta primers. Method: immunoSEQ multiplex PCR; TCRdb's copy keeps in-frame clones and lacks some. The table lists roughly 190,000 clones, 75% to 80% of them singletons. This sample is part of a study of cytomegalovirus exposure and HLA in healthy donors. Study summary: Earlier work reported approximately 110 million unique TCR beta sequences from about 190 million T cells. Overall study results and limits: Per a later analysis, approximately 16,000 TCR beta sequences showed association with HLA alleles at 0.05 false discovery rate. Serostatus for CMV was the only available immune exposure information.

Sequencing was carried out using PBMCs. The V and J genes are TRBV28 and TRBJ2-6; D ambiguous. The receptor comes from a woman in her twenties or thirties in good health and CMV-seropositive. CDR3 nucleotides: TGTGCCAGCAGTAAATTTTACTCTGGGGCCAACGTCCTGACTTTC. It translates to CASSKFYSGANVLTF.